The table lists the clone carrying this TCR beta chain with many counts. Its antigen is unidentified. This specimen comes from a study of T cell repertoires in cytomegalovirus infection. Looking at the study overall: From public TCR beta signatures came an indication of both CMV infection and matching HLA type. Overall study findings and caveats: CMV-specific TCR beta clonotypes restricted by HLA-C dominated the ex vivo response.

From the reads, TCRdb called clonotypes with MiXCR, one entry per CDR3 protein. This table has about 740,000 distinct CDR3 sequences, 35% to 45% appearing once. Germline V lookup: CDR1 SGHVS, CDR2 FNYEAQ. This CDR3 has 16 amino acids. With 5 bases removed from V and 9 bases from J, the gap between germline ends came to 23 bases. Sequencing was carried out using PBMCs. The sequence came from a human donor in good health (CMV status not recorded). Some clones in this sample may be carry-over from other donors' samples. The chain links TRBV7-6 to TRBJ2-1; maybe TRBD2 (7 bases). CDR3 protein: CASSPGGRGGVIEQFF. The CDR3 region has the DNA TGTGCCAGCAGCCCCGGGGGGCGGGGAGGAGTGATTGAGCAGTTCTTC.